A single sample is the source of the 19 T cell receptor beta chains below, sequenced in a study of blood T cell repertoires in COVID-19. Sequencing was performed with immunoSEQ multiplex PCR; in TCRdb, only in-frame clones are kept and a portion is missing. The data show about 220,000 clones, around 81% seen once. Specimen: peripheral blood. These receptors all stem from a human donor in a cohort sampled during active COVID-19.

The rearrangement joins TRBV20-1 to TRBJ1-1; D is unclear. The CDR3 loop spans 11 amino acids. The V end was cut by 7 bases, the J end by 3 bases, with 9 bases between. Germline loops: CDR1 DFQATT, CDR2 SNEGSKA (reference sequence). As DNA, the CDR3 is TGCAGTGTGGAGTCGGACACTGAAGCTTTCTTT. It specifies CSVESDTEAFF.

This chain uses TRBV11-2 with TRBJ1-6; D is uncertain. The CDR3 is 14 residues long. V was trimmed by 2 bases and J by 5 bases, leaving 7 bases between them. Germline V CDR1 and CDR2: SGHAT, FQNNGV. The CDR3 reads CASSLIVDNSPLHF. Written as DNA, the CDR3 is TGTGCCAGCAGCTTAATCGTCGATAATTCACCCCTCCACTTT.

The V and J genes are TRBV14 and TRBJ2-7; 7 bases align to TRBD2. Germline V CDR1 and CDR2: SGHDN, FVKESK. V gave up 4 bases and J gave up 2 bases; unmatched junction bases: 8. This CDR3 comprises 15 residues. The DNA of the CDR3 is TGTGCCAGCAGCCCGCGGGGCGGGGGAACCTACGAGCAGTACTTC. This encodes CASSPRGGGTYEQYF.

The chain has TRBV28 and TRBJ2-2; D is possibly TRBD2 (5 bases). V dropped 6 bases and J dropped 5 bases, with 7 bases sitting between them. This CDR3 has 12 amino acids. In germline, CDR1 is MDHEN, CDR2 SYDVKM. This CDR3 reads CASRRVTGELFF. The DNA for the CDR3 is TGTGCCAGCAGGAGGGTAACCGGGGAGCTGTTTTTT.

The chain has TRBV6-2 or TRBV6-3 and TRBJ1-5; the match to TRBD1 covers 9 bases. V trimming: 4 bases; J trimming: 0 bases; junction bases outside the gene matches: 10. The CDR3 has 18 amino acids. Germline CDR1 reads MNHEY; CDR2 reads SVGEGT. The CDR3 nucleotides read TGTGCCAGCAGTTTTTGGGGACAGGGAAGTGGTAGCAATCAGCCCCAGCATTTT. It specifies CASSFWGQGSGSNQPQHF.

The chain carries TRBV4-3 and TRBJ1-2, with D possibly being TRBD1 (6 bases). Germline CDR1 is LGHNA and CDR2 is YSLEER. The V gene lost 0 bases and the J gene lost 4 bases, with 9 bases spanning the gap. This CDR3 has 14 residues. CDR3 nucleotides: TGCGCCAGCAGCCAAGATCGGGACATCTATGGCTACACCTTC. Encoded protein: CASSQDRDIYGYTF.

The chain combines TRBV6-5 with TRBJ1-2, with D tentatively TRBD1 (5 bases). Germline CDR1 and CDR2: MNHEY and SVGAGI. Trimming removed 8 bases at V and 9 bases at J, with 19 bases between. The CDR3 contains 13 residues. The CDR3 is CASSGGTPNSYTF. In nucleotides, the CDR3 is TGTGCCAGCTCTGGGGGGACCCCGAACAGCTACACCTTC.

The chain is built from TRBV28 and TRBJ1-5; maybe TRBD1 (6 bases). This CDR3 contains 15 residues. Trimming pared 6 bases from V and 10 bases from J, leaving 22 bases between. Germline values: CDR1 MDHEN, CDR2 SYDVKM. CDR3 in DNA: TGTGCCAGCAGCCTGGCCGGGACACCTTACATTCCCCAGCATTTT. Amino acids: CASSLAGTPYIPQHF.

V and J are TRBV11-2 and TRBJ1-6; the match to TRBD1 covers 8 bases. The V gene end was trimmed by 0 bases and the J gene end by 6 bases; junction bases not matched to a gene: 1. The CDR3 spans 15 residues. Per the germline V gene, CDR1 is SGHAT and CDR2 is FQNNGV. The CDR3 DNA follows: TGTGCCAGCAGCTTAGAGGACAGGGTTAATTCACCCCTCCACTTT. It translates to CASSLEDRVNSPLHF.

The rearrangement joins TRBV19 to TRBJ2-7, with D maybe TRBD2 (6 bases). Trimming shortened V by 4 bases and J by 0 bases, and 13 bases separated the two germline ends. The CDR3 runs 15 residues. The germline V gene encodes CDR1 LNHDA and CDR2 SQIVND (reference sequence). The CDR3 sequence: CASSRDLRSSYEQYF. As DNA, the CDR3 is TGTGCCAGTAGTAGGGACTTGCGAAGCTCCTACGAGCAGTACTTC.

The gene calls are TRBV19 and TRBJ1-2; 7 positions agree with TRBD1. From germline, CDR1 is LNHDA and CDR2 SQIVND (reference sequence). Losses at the gene ends were 7 bases for V and 2 bases for J; bases not matched to a gene: 7. The CDR3 has 14 amino acids. This CDR3 reads CASTPGQNNYGYTF. In DNA form, the CDR3 reads TGTGCCAGTACCCCGGGACAGAACAACTATGGCTACACCTTC.

About this clone: Other DNA sequences in this specimen translate into the identical CDR3. The chain carries TRBV30 and TRBJ1-1; no firm D call. The V and J ends lost 3 bases and 2 bases respectively, with 10 bases between them. The CDR3 extends over 13 amino acids. CDR1 and CDR2 (germline): GTSNPN, SVGIG (reference sequence). CDR3 in amino acids: CAWRLTRNTEAFF. The CDR3 nucleotides are TGTGCCTGGAGACTAACAAGAAACACTGAAGCTTTCTTT.

Note on this clone: Germline is not matched at one junction end, which may reflect a read error. The chain employs TRBV15 and TRBJ2-1; TRBD2 might be the D (6 bases). Germline V CDR1 and CDR2: LNHNV, YYDKDF (reference sequence). This CDR3 is built from 12 residues. In nucleotides, the CDR3 is TGTGCCACCAGCGGGGAGGTTTTCCTACCCCTCTTC. Residues: CATSGEVFLPLF.

The CDR3 loop is CASSFINAGTEAFF. The CDR3 coding sequence is TGTGCCAGCAGTTTTATAAACGCGGGCACTGAAGCTTTCTTT. The chain couples TRBV27 to TRBJ1-1, with no clear D. V lost 3 bases to trimming and J lost 4 bases, with 12 bases between them. Germline CDR1 MNHEY, CDR2 SMNVEV (reference sequence). CDR3 length equals 14 residues.

V gene TRBV3-1 (or the pseudogene TRBV3-2) combines with J gene TRBJ2-5; possible D gene TRBD2, 5 bases. V lost 4 bases, J lost 9 bases, and 12 bases lay in between. The germline CDR1 and CDR2 sequences are LGHDT and YNNKEL (reference sequence). This CDR3 is 12 amino acids long. The CDR3 reads CASSPSGVSQYF. CDR3 nucleotide sequence: TGTGCCAGCAGCCCGTCCGGGGTGTCCCAGTACTTC.

The gene calls are TRBV5-1 and TRBJ1-4; TRBD1 aligns across 10 bases. Germline V gene data show CDR1 as SGHRS and CDR2 as YFSETQ. The V and J ends lost 5 bases and 6 bases, in that order; junction bases with no gene match: 7. This CDR3 has 15 residues. CDR3 in amino acids: CASRDRDRGDEKLFF. The CDR3 DNA sequence: TGCGCCAGCAGAGACCGGGACAGGGGTGATGAAAAACTGTTTTTT.

The chain uses TRBV6-5 and TRBJ2-2; perhaps TRBD1 as D (6 bases). Per the germline V gene, CDR1 is MNHEY and CDR2 is SVGAGI. The CDR3 spans 15 residues. The V end was cut by 6 bases, the J end by 1 base, with 12 bases between. Here the CDR3 DNA reads TGTGCCAGCAGAAAACAGGGAGTGAACACCGGGGAGCTGTTTTTT. This gives the protein CASRKQGVNTGELFF.

J is TRBJ1-4 and V is TRBV19; possible D gene TRBD1, 6 bases. Germline V lookup: CDR1 LNHDA, CDR2 SQIVND (reference sequence). There are 16 residues in the CDR3. The ends were cut back, 4 bases at V and 7 bases at J, with 19 bases in the middle. The CDR3 protein is CASSTSGQRGTEKLFF. CDR3 bases: TGTGCCAGTAGTACATCTGGACAGAGGGGAACTGAAAAACTGTTTTTT.

V is TRBV10-3 and J is TRBJ1-1, with D possibly TRBD1 on 5 matching bases. Trimming cost V 11 bases and J 3 bases, with 22 bases left between them. Germline CDR1 ENHRY, CDR2 SYGVKD. The CDR3 spans 15 residues. The CDR3 here is CAVGSWRGQDTEAFF. The CDR3 DNA sequence: TGTGCCGTCGGAAGTTGGAGGGGCCAGGACACTGAAGCTTTCTTT.